These 24 T cell receptor beta chains originate from one sample sequenced in a study of metastatic and nonmetastatic thyroid tumors. TCRdb re-called clones from the PCR reads using MiXCR. The sample records about 16,000 clones, roughly 13% being singletons. None of the patients had undergone any treatment ahead of thyroid surgery. The source material was blood. These receptors came from a female donor with papillary thyroid cancer or a benign thyroid nodule (not recorded which). Some clones in this sample may be carry-over from other donors' samples.

This clone showed up many times. The CDR3 DNA reads as TGCGCCAGCAGCAGGACAGGGGCCTCCTACAATGAGCAGTTCTTC. Its protein product is CASSRTGASYNEQFF. The genes are TRBV5-1 and TRBJ2-1; 9 bases match TRBD1. The CDR3 spans 15 residues. The junction had 2 bases not matched to a gene; V was cut back by 4 bases and J by 0 bases. The germline gives CDR1 SGHRS, CDR2 YFSETQ.

This clone was recorded many times. The CDR3 reads CASSQEWEGFEQYF. The CDR3, as DNA: TGTGCCAGCAGCCAAGAGTGGGAGGGTTTCGAGCAGTACTTC. The chain employs TRBV3-1 and TRBJ2-7; 7 bases are shared with TRBD2. Germline trimming cut 0 bases from V and 6 bases from J; bases unmatched to any gene: 5. The CDR3 consists of 14 residues. The germline V gene encodes CDR1 LGHDT and CDR2 YNNKEL (reference sequence).

This clone was seen ten or more times. This chain links TRBV29-1 with TRBJ1-2; D is unclear. This CDR3 region has 11 residues. Germline CDR1 reads SQVTM; CDR2 reads ANQGSEA. The V end was cut by 7 bases, the J end by 6 bases, with 12 bases between. The CDR3 protein is CSARVLHGYTF. CDR3 sequence (DNA): TGCAGCGCTCGCGTACTCCATGGCTACACCTTC.

This clone was seen a handful of times. V is TRBV10-3 and J is TRBJ2-2; the D gene is possibly TRBD2 (5 bases). Trimming shortened V by 7 bases and J by 7 bases, and 16 bases separated the two germline ends. Germline values: CDR1 ENHRY, CDR2 SYGVKD. The CDR3 loop spans 14 amino acids. The CDR3 DNA reads as TGTGCCATCACTGTGACTACCCAAGGCGGGGAGCTGTTTTTT. It encodes CAITVTTQGGELFF.

This chain connects TRBV19 to TRBJ2-7; no clear D gene. The CDR3 spans 9 residues. V was cut by 11 bases and J by 13 bases, with 15 bases left in between. The germline CDR1 and CDR2 sequences are LNHDA and SQIVND (reference sequence). The CDR3 here is CAVVYEKYF. The CDR3 DNA reads as TGTGCCGTCGTTTACGAGAAATACTTC.

In this sample, this clone turned up many times. The chain has TRBV30 and TRBJ1-2, with TRBD1 as a possible D gene (5 bases). Germline V lookup: CDR1 GTSNPN, CDR2 SVGIG (reference sequence). Trimming left V 4 bases short and J 0 bases short, with 9 bases between. The length of the CDR3 is 13 residues. Here the CDR3 reads CAWKTEANYGYTF. Here the CDR3 DNA reads TGTGCCTGGAAGACAGAAGCTAACTATGGCTACACCTTC.

As for this clone: The junction and the germline gene differ at one end; a read error may be behind it. The chain recombines TRBV11-2 with TRBJ2-7; TRBD2 aligns across 11 bases. The germline V gene encodes CDR1 SGHAT and CDR2 FQNNGV. This CDR3 comprises 14 residues. CDR3 nucleotides: TGTGCCAGCAGATTAGCGGGAGGGGCCTACGAGCAGTACTTC. Amino acids: CASRLAGGAYEQYF.

The chain links TRBV28 to TRBJ1-6; 10 bases fit TRBD1. This CDR3 contains 16 residues. CDR1 and CDR2 (germline): MDHEN, SYDVKM. Trimming took 5 bases from V and 14 from J; bases not matched to a gene: 15. CDR3 sequence: CASSVEGQGGKSTLHF. DNA of the CDR3: TGTGCCAGCAGTGTGGAAGGACAGGGGGGTAAGTCAACCCTCCACTTT.

This clone appeared many times. This same CDR3 is encoded by further DNA sequences in the sample. J is TRBJ2-1 and V is TRBV3-1, with 7 nucleotides matching TRBD1. CDR1 LGHDT and CDR2 YNNKEL come from the germline V gene (reference sequence). The CDR3 contains 16 residues. The V segment lost 0 bases and the J segment 6 bases; nucleotides outside the gene matches: 8. The CDR3, as DNA: TGTGCCAGCAGCCAAGATCTACAGGGGATTGGCAATGAGCAGTTCTTC. Amino acids: CASSQDLQGIGNEQFF.

This clone was found many times. The chain has TRBV20-1 and TRBJ1-2, with D possibly being TRBD1 (6 bases). Per the germline V gene, CDR1 is DFQATT and CDR2 is SNEGSKA (reference sequence). The V end lost 6 bases, the J end lost 8 bases, and 19 bases lay between the germline ends. CDR3 length: 13 residues. The chain's CDR3 is CSAVPGGVEGYTF. CDR3 DNA: TGCAGTGCCGTCCCCGGGGGCGTCGAAGGCTACACCTTC.

This clone was observed many times. A read error is possible here, since a much larger clone lies one base away. CDR3 residues: CATSRRINTEAFF. The CDR3 nucleotides are TGTGCCACCAGCAGGCGGATTAACACTGAAGCTTTCTTT. The chain is built from TRBV15 and TRBJ1-1; D is uncertain. Germline values: CDR1 LNHNV, CDR2 YYDKDF (reference sequence). CDR3 length: 13 residues. The V and J ends lost 3 bases and 2 bases respectively, with 7 bases between them.

This clone was recorded many times. The chain combines TRBV2 with TRBJ1-5; no clear D. Germline CDR1 and CDR2: SNHLY and FYNNEI. Deletions cut 0 bases from V and 7 bases from J, with 16 bases between. CDR3 length: 16 amino acids. CDR3 region: CASSEASYIAHQPQHF. The CDR3 region has the DNA TGTGCCAGCAGTGAAGCATCGTACATCGCTCACCAGCCCCAGCATTTT. Together with reference TRBV2 and TRBJ1-5, the CDR3 gives the full variable domain: EPEVTQTPSHQVTQMGQEVILRCVPISNHLYFYWYRQILGQKVEFLVSFYNNEISEKSEIFDDQFSVERPDGSNFTLKIRSTKLEDSAMYFCASSEASYIAHQPQHFGDGTRLSIL.

This clone was recorded at least ten times. The identical CDR3 is also encoded by other nucleotide sequences in the sample. The J gene is TRBJ2-1, the V gene TRBV18, with TRBD2 matching 7 bases. The germline V gene encodes CDR1 KGHSH and CDR2 LQKENI. V lost 0 bases and J lost 5; bases outside the gene matches: 4. This CDR3 is built from 15 residues. CDR3 sequence reads: CASSPPSLADNEQFF. Here the CDR3 DNA reads TGTGCCAGCTCACCACCTTCTCTAGCGGACAATGAGCAGTTCTTC.

This clone was detected only once. V is TRBV19 and J is TRBJ2-2; 8 nucleotides match TRBD1. After removal of 6 bases from V and 3 bases from J, the junction contained 9 bases not matched to a gene. This CDR3 contains 16 residues. Germline CDR1 LNHDA, CDR2 SQIVND (reference sequence). CDR3 sequence (DNA): TGTGCCAGTAGCTCCCCGACAGGGGTGGACACCGGGGAGCTGTTTTTT. The encoded protein is CASSSPTGVDTGELFF.

The J gene is TRBJ1-1, the V gene TRBV28; D is unclear. Between the trimmed V and J ends, which lost 7 bases and 1 base, there was a span of 4 bases. The CDR3 totals 11 residues. The germline gives CDR1 MDHEN, CDR2 SYDVKM. CDR3 sequence reads: CASMGNTEAFF. In DNA, the CDR3 is TGTGCCAGCATGGGGAACACTGAAGCTTTCTTT.

This clone was counted at least ten times. This chain joins TRBV9 and TRBJ1-6; 7 bases fit TRBD1. After removal of 5 bases from V and 6 bases from J, the junction contained 5 bases not matched to a gene. This CDR3 is built from 14 residues. Germline assignment: CDR1 SGDLS and CDR2 YYNGEE. CDR3 nucleotides: TGTGCCAGCAGTTGGACAGGCTCTAATTCACCCCTCCACTTT. Amino acids: CASSWTGSNSPLHF.

The chain combines TRBV6-1 with TRBJ2-1; 12 bases line up with TRBD1. This CDR3 has 15 amino acids. Per the germline V gene, CDR1 is MNHNS and CDR2 is SASEGT. V lost 4 bases to trimming and J lost 5 bases; unmatched junction nucleotides: 3. The CDR3 region is CASSGGQGAHNEQFF. CDR3 bases: TGTGCCAGCAGTGGGGGACAGGGGGCTCACAATGAGCAGTTCTTC.

In its sample, this clone was seen many times. This chain joins TRBV11-3 and TRBJ2-5; TRBD2 agrees at 9 bases. The CDR3 sequence is 15 residues long. Germline CDR1 and CDR2: SGHNT and YENEEA. The trim removed 5 bases at V and 0 bases at J, leaving 4 bases unmatched. The chain's CDR3 is CASSPGLADQETQYF. For the CDR3, the DNA is TGTGCCAGCAGCCCGGGACTAGCCGACCAAGAGACCCAGTACTTC.

This clone came up many times. V gene TRBV5-6 combines with J gene TRBJ1-2, with 7 bases lining up with TRBD1. CDR3 length: 12 residues. In germline, CDR1 is SGHDT, CDR2 YYEEEE. Germline trimming cut 2 bases from V and 8 bases from J; bases unmatched to any gene: 3. In DNA, the CDR3 is TGTGCCAGCAGCTTAAGGACAGGAGGCTACACCTTC. This encodes CASSLRTGGYTF.

This clone showed up many times. The CDR3 region has the DNA TGCGCCAGCAGCCCAACGAGGAGAGAGACCCAGTACTTC. Translating gives CASSPTRRETQYF. This chain uses TRBV4-1 with TRBJ2-5, with D hard to call. CDR1 and CDR2 from the germline V gene are MGHRA and YSYEKL. The CDR3 totals 13 residues. V was shortened by 4 bases and J by 4 bases, with 10 bases between the two germline ends.

The CDR3: CASSLPGQGEEKLFF. The CDR3 DNA reads TGTGCCAGCAGTCTCCCGGGACAGGGTGAGGAAAAACTGTTTTTT. The rearrangement links TRBV28 to TRBJ1-4; 9 bases line up with TRBD1. The germline gives CDR1 MDHEN, CDR2 SYDVKM. The CDR3 spans 15 residues. V lost 5 bases to trimming and J lost 8 bases; unmatched junction nucleotides: 9.

The CDR3 loop is CAIGQETQYF. The CDR3 nucleotides are TGTGCCATAGGGCAAGAGACCCAGTACTTC. The gene calls are TRBV10-3 and TRBJ2-5, with D uncertain. Germline CDR1 reads ENHRY; CDR2 reads SYGVKD. The V gene lost 9 bases and the J gene lost 2 bases, with 4 bases spanning the gap. CDR3 length: 10 residues.

This clone was picked up many times. The J gene is TRBJ1-3, the V gene TRBV15, with D perhaps TRBD1 (5 bases). With 5 bases removed from V and 4 bases from J, the gap between germline ends came to 18 bases. CDR3 length equals 16 residues. Germline V gene data show CDR1 as LNHNV and CDR2 as YYDKDF (reference sequence). The chain's CDR3 is CATSSSSDSEGNTIYF. The CDR3 nucleotides read TGTGCCACCAGCTCCAGCAGCGACAGCGAAGGAAACACCATATATTTT. The whole variable domain, remainder taken from reference TRBV15 and TRBJ1-3, is DAMVIQNPRYQVTQFGKPVTLSCSQTLNHNVMYWYQQKSSQAPKLLFHYYDKDFNNEADTPDNFQSRRPNTSFCFLDIRSPGLGDTAMYLCATSSSSDSEGNTIYFGEGSWLTVV.

This clone has a count of ten or more. A much larger clone is a single base away; this may be a read error. It is likely a read error, because the conserved phenylalanine at the end of the CDR3 is missing. The chain uses TRBV28 and TRBJ2-7; D perhaps matches TRBD2 (5 bases). This CDR3 comprises 14 residues. Germline loops: CDR1 MDHEN, CDR2 SYDVKM. Deletions cut 8 bases from V and 2 bases from J, with 16 bases between. The CDR3 DNA reads TGTGCCAGCGCCAACCCGGGGATCACCTACGAGCAGTACTCC. This codes for CASANPGITYEQYS.